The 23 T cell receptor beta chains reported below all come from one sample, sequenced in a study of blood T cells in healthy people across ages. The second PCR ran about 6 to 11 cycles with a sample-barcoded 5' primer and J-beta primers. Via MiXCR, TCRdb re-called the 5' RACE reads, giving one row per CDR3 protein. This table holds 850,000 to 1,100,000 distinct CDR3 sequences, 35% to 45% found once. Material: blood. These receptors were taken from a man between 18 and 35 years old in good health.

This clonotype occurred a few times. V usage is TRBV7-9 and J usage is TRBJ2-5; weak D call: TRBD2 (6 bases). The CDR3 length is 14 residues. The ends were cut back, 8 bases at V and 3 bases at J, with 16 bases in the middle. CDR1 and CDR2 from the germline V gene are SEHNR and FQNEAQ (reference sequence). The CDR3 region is CASPPDYTKETQYF. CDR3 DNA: TGTGCCAGCCCCCCGGACTACACAAAAGAGACCCAGTACTTC.

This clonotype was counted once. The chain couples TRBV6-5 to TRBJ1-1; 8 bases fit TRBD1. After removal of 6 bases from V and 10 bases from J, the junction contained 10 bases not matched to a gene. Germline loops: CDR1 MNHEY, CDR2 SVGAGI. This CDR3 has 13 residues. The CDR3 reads CASRQDRGGGAFF. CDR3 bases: TGTGCCAGCAGACAAGACAGGGGAGGTGGAGCTTTCTTT.

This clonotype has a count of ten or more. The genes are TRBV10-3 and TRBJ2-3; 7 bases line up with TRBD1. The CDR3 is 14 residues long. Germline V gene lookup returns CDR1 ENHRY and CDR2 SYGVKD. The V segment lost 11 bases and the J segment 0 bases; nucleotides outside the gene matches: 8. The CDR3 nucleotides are TGTGCCGCATCGACAGGGCCTAGCACAGATACGCAGTATTTT. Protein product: CAASTGPSTDTQYF.

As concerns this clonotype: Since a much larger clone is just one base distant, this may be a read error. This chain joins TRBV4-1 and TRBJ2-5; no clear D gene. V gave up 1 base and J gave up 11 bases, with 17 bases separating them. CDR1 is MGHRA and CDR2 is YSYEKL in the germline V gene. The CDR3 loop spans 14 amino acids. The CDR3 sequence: CASSQAPGSYGQYF. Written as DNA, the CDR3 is TGCGCCAGCAGCCAAGCGCCAGGTTCCTACGGGCAGTACTTC.

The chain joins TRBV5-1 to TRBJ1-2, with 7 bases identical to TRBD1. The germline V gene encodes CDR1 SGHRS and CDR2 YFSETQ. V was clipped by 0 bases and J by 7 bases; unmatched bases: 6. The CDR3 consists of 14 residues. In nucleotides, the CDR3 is TGCGCCAGCAGCTTGGCGGACAGGAGTTGTGGCTACACCTTC. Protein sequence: CASSLADRSCGYTF. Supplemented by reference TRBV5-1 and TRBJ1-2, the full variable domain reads KAGVTQTPRYLIKTRGQQVTLSCSPISGHRSVSWYQQTPGQGLQFLFEYFSETQRNKGNFPGRFSGRQFSNSRSEMNVSTLELGDSALYLCASSLADRSCGYTFGSGTRLTVV.

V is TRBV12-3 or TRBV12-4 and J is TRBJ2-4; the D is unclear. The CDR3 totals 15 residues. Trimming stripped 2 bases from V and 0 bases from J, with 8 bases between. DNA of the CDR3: TGTGCCAGCAGTTTAAGGCAGAAAGCCAAAAACATTCAGTACTTC. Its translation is CASSLRQKAKNIQYF.

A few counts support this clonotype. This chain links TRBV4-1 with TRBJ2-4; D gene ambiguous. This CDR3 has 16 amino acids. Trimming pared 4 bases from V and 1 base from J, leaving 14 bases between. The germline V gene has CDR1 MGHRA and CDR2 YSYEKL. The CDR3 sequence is CASSLRRAGAKNIQYF. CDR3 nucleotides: TGCGCCAGCAGCCTCAGAAGGGCCGGGGCCAAAAACATTCAGTACTTC.

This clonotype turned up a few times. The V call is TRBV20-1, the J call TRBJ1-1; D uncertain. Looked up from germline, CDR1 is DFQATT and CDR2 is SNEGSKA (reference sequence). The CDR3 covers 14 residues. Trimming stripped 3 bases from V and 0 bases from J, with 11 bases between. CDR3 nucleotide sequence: TGCAGTGCTAGGGAGGGAAGAATGAACACTGAAGCTTTCTTT. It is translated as CSAREGRMNTEAFF.

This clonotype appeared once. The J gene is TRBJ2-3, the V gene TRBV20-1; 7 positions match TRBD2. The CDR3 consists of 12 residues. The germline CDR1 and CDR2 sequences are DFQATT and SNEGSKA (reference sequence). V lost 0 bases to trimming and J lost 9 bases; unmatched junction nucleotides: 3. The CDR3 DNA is TGCAGTGCTAGAGAAGCGGGGTTAACGCAGTATTTT. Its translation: CSAREAGLTQYF.

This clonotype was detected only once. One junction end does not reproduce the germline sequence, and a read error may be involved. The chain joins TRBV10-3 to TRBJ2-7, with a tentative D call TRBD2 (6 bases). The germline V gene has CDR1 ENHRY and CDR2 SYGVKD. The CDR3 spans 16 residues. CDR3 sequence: CAISESAGSAYNEQYF. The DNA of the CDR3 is TGTGCTATCAGTGAGTCAGCCGGGAGCGCCTACAATGAGCAGTACTTC.

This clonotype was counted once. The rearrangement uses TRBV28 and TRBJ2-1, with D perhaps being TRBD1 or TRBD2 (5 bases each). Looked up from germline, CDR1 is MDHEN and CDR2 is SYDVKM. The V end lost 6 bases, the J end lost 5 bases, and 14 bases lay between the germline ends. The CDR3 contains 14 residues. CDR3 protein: CASRHRDRNNEQFF. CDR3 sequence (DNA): TGTGCCAGCAGGCACCGGGACCGTAACAATGAGCAGTTCTTC. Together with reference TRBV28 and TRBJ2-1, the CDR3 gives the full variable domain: DVKVTQSSRYLVKRTGEKVFLECVQDMDHENMFWYRQDPGLGLRLIYFSYDVKMKEKGDIPEGYSVSREKKERFSLILESASTNQTSMYLCASRHRDRNNEQFFGPGTRLTVL.

The CDR3 DNA reads as TGTGCCAGCAGTGACGCCCGGGTTATTGAAGCTTTCTTT. This sequence encodes CASSDARVIEAFF. This chain connects TRBV6-1 to TRBJ1-1; D unresolved. This CDR3 region has 13 residues. Germline values: CDR1 MNHNS, CDR2 SASEGT. With 3 bases removed from V and 7 bases from J, the gap between germline ends came to 12 bases.

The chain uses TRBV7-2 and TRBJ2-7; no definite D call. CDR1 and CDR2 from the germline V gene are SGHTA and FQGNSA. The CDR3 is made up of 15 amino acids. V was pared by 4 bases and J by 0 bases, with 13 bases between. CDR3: CASSYARASSYEQYF. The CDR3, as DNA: TGTGCCAGCAGCTATGCAAGGGCAAGCTCCTACGAGCAGTACTTC.

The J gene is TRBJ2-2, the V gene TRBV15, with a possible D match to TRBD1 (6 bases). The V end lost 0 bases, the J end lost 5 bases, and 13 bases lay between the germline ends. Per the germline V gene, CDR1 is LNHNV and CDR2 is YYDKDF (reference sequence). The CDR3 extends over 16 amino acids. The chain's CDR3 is CATSREGGALTGELFF. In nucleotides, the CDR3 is TGTGCCACCAGCAGAGAAGGGGGAGCCCTAACCGGGGAGCTGTTTTTT.

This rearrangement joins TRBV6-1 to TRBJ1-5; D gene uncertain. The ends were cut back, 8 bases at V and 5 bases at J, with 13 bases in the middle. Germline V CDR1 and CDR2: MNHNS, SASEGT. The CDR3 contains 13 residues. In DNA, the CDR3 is TGTGCCAGCTGGGTCTCTGGCGATCAGCCCCAGCATTTT. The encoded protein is CASWVSGDQPQHF.

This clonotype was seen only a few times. CDR3 sequence: CASSTGTGVGEQFF. The CDR3 DNA reads TGTGCCAGCAGCACCGGGACAGGGGTAGGTGAGCAGTTCTTC. V usage is TRBV12-3 or TRBV12-4 and J usage is TRBJ2-1, with 10 bases matching TRBD1. With V trimmed by 6 bases and J by 9 bases, 8 bases remained unmatched. CDR3 size: 14 residues.

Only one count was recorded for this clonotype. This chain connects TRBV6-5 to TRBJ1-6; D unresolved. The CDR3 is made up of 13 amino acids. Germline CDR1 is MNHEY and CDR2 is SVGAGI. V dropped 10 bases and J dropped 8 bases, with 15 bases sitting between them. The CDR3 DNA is TGTGCCATAGGGATGGTTTCGGATTCACCCCTCCACTTT. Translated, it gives CAIGMVSDSPLHF.

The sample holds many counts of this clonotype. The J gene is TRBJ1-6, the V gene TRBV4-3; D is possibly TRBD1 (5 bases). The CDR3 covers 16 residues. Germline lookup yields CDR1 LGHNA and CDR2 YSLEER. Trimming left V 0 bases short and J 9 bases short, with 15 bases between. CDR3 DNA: TGCGCCAGCAGCCAAGATCTCCCAGGGAGTGGTTCACCCCTCCACTTT. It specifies CASSQDLPGSGSPLHF.

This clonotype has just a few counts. DNA for the CDR3: TGTGCCAGCAGCGCCTTTGTCCAAGGAGACGAGCAGTACTTC. This codes for CASSAFVQGDEQYF. The chain carries TRBV9 and TRBJ2-7; no reliable D call. CDR1 is SGDLS and CDR2 is YYNGEE in the germline V gene. V was shortened by 3 bases and J by 5 bases, with 15 bases between the two germline ends. CDR3 size: 14 residues. The whole variable domain, remainder taken from reference TRBV9 and TRBJ2-7, is DSGVTQTPKHLITATGQRVTLRCSPRSGDLSVYWYQQSLDQGLQFLIQYYNGEERAKGNILERFSAQQFPDLHSELNLSSLELGDSALYFCASSAFVQGDEQYFGPGTRLTVT.

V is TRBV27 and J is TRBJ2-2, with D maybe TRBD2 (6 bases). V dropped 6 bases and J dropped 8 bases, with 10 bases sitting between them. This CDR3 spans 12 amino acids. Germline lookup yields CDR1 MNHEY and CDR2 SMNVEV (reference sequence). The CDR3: CASRPLAGELFF. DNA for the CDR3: TGTGCCAGCAGACCACTAGCTGGGGAGCTGTTTTTT.

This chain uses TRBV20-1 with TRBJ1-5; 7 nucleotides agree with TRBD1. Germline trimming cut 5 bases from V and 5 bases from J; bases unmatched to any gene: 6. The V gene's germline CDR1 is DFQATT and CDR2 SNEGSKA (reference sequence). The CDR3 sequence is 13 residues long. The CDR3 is CSAFDRVHQPQHF. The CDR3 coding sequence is TGCAGTGCTTTTGACAGGGTACATCAGCCCCAGCATTTT.

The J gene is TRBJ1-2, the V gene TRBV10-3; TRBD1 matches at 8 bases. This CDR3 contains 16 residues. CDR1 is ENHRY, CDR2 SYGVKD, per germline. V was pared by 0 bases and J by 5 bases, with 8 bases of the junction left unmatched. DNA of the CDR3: TGTGCCATCAGTGAGTCGAACCGGGACAGGAGATATGGCTACACCTTC. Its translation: CAISESNRDRRYGYTF.

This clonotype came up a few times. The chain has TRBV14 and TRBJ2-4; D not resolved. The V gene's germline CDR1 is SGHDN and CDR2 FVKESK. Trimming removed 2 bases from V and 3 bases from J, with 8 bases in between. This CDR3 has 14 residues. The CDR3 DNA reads TGTGCCAGCAGCCAACAGGATTACAAAAACATTCAGTACTTC. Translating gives CASSQQDYKNIQYF.